This TCR beta chain was documented in a study of CD8+CD57+ T cells in acquired aplastic anemia. Per the germline V gene, CDR1 is ENHRY and CDR2 is SYGVKD. There are 16 residues in the CDR3. Trimming removed 7 bases from V and 0 bases from J, with 16 bases in between. Whole-study results and caveats: Simpson's diversity of CD8+ cells was not significantly different in patients compared with controls. Between patients and controls, some 31 CD8+ CDR3 sequences were found in common.

A word on this clonotype: Its antigen is unknown.

The patients chosen for sequencing had shown expansion of CD8+CD57+ cells (detected by flow cytometry). TCR beta VDJ combinations and CDR3 sequences were profiled from genomic DNA. TCRdb fed the reads into MiXCR, producing one record per CDR3 protein. The profile covers 150,000 or so distinct CDR3 sequences, with over 40% appearing a single time and about 2.9% taken by the ten largest. The clonotype comes from a human donor with aplastic anemia. Sequencing input: sorted CD4+, CD8+, or CD8+CD57+ T cells (not recorded which) from PBMCs. The rearrangement uses TRBV10-3 and TRBJ1-5; D call uncertain. The CDR3 sequence is CAIKPAGSHSNQPQHF. Written as DNA, the CDR3 is TGTGCCATCAAACCAGCGGGGAGTCATAGCAATCAGCCCCAGCATTTT.